The 25 T cell receptor beta chains presented below share a single source sample, sequenced in a study of Ad26.COV2.S vaccination and SARS-CoV-2 variants. Assay used: immunoSEQ multiplex PCR; TCRdb lists only in-frame clones, some missing. The sample consists of almost 400,000 clones, 89% of them appearing once. Indicated treatment: 15 to 20 received Ad26.COV2.S at low or high dose, single or two shots; roughly 5 received placebo; per-sample allocation not given. The study sampled participants on day 63 after the first vaccine or placebo injection. The sample in question was peripheral blood, obtained in a trial of Ad26.COV2.S vaccine versus placebo. All receptors come from a person aged 18-65 years who received the Ad26.COV2.S COVID-19 vaccine or a placebo.

This rearrangement joins TRBV30 to TRBJ1-3; the D is unclear. The V end lost 0 bases, the J end lost 3 bases, and 6 bases lay between the germline ends. Germline lookup yields CDR1 GTSNPN and CDR2 SVGIG (reference sequence). This CDR3 region has 13 residues. The CDR3 bases are TGTGCCTGGAGTGTGATGGATGGAAACACCATATATTTT. Translated: CAWSVMDGNTIYF. Drawing the rest from reference TRBV30 and TRBJ1-3, the complete variable domain is SQTIHQWPATLVQPVGSPLSLECTVEGTSNPNLYWYRQAAGRGLQLLFYSVGIGQISSEVPQNLSASRPQDRQFILSSKKLLLSDSGFYLCAWSVMDGNTIYFGEGSWLTVV.

The V and J genes are TRBV4-3 and TRBJ2-5, with TRBD1 identical over 9 bases. This CDR3 comprises 16 residues. Germline CDR1 is LGHNA and CDR2 is YSLEER. V trimming: 2 bases; J trimming: 5 bases; junction bases outside the gene matches: 9. The CDR3 DNA reads as TGCGCCAGCAGCCAATCGACAGGGGGGTGGCGGGAGACCCAGTACTTC. Its protein is CASSQSTGGWRETQYF.

The rearrangement joins TRBV5-4 to TRBJ2-7; D uncertain. This CDR3 comprises 14 residues. Trimming cost V 4 bases and J 2 bases, with 13 bases left between them. Germline assignment: CDR1 SGHNT and CDR2 YYREEE (reference sequence). The CDR3 here is CASSPRNGAYEQYF. CDR3 coding DNA: TGTGCCAGCAGCCCCCGGAACGGTGCCTACGAGCAGTACTTC.

The rearrangement links TRBV6-2 or TRBV6-3 to TRBJ2-1; D is possibly TRBD2 (5 bases). The CDR3 has 12 amino acids. Trimming stripped 2 bases from V and 6 bases from J, with 5 bases between. Per germline, CDR1 MNHEY and CDR2 SVGEGT. The CDR3 region is CASSYGSNEQFF. The CDR3 DNA sequence: TGTGCCAGCAGTTACGGGAGCAATGAGCAGTTCTTC.

This chain uses TRBV6-2 or TRBV6-3 with TRBJ2-3, with D perhaps assigned TRBD1 or TRBD2 (5 bases each). V lost 2 bases and J lost 2, with 14 bases in between. Germline V gives CDR1 MNHEY, CDR2 SVGEGT. The CDR3 totals 16 residues. CDR3 protein: CASSYDGRGPTDTQYF. DNA of the CDR3: TGTGCCAGCAGTTACGACGGACGGGGACCCACAGATACGCAGTATTTT.

The chain carries TRBV6-2 or TRBV6-3 and TRBJ1-6, with D tentatively TRBD1 (6 bases). This CDR3 has 15 amino acids. V was cut by 5 bases and J by 10 bases, with 18 bases left in between. From germline, CDR1 is MNHEY and CDR2 SVGEGT. In nucleotides, the CDR3 is TGTGCCAGCAGTAAATCCGGGACATCCTGGTCACCCCTCCACTTT. Its protein is CASSKSGTSWSPLHF.

The chain has TRBV5-1 and TRBJ2-7; TRBD1 agrees at 8 bases. The CDR3 sequence is 14 residues long. J gave up 5 bases and V 0 bases, and 4 bases lay outside the gene matches. Per germline, CDR1 SGHRS and CDR2 YFSETQ. CDR3 loop: CASSLVQGGHEQYF. CDR3 sequence (DNA): TGCGCCAGCAGCTTGGTACAGGGGGGCCACGAGCAGTACTTC.

The chain joins TRBV10-3 to TRBJ2-7; 9 bases fit TRBD2. Germline V gene lookup returns CDR1 ENHRY and CDR2 SYGVKD. J was trimmed by 4 bases and V by 6 bases; bases with no gene match: 7. The CDR3 is made up of 14 amino acids. CDR3 bases: TGTGCCATCAGGGGAGCGGGAGGCGGTTACGAGCAGTACTTC. This translates into CAIRGAGGGYEQYF.

The rearrangement uses TRBV6-5 and TRBJ2-7; no clear D. The CDR3 consists of 15 residues. V lost 6 bases to trimming and J lost 0 bases, with 15 bases between them. The germline V gene encodes CDR1 MNHEY and CDR2 SVGAGI. In nucleotides, the CDR3 is TGTGCCAGCAGACGGCAGGCGACGAGCTCCTACGAGCAGTACTTC. Its protein is CASRRQATSSYEQYF.

In DNA form, the CDR3 reads TGTGCCAGCAGTCCCCCCCTCAGGGTGGGGGAGCAGTACTTC. Translation gives CASSPPLRVGEQYF. The chain combines TRBV27 with TRBJ2-7, with D tentatively TRBD1 (5 bases). This CDR3 has 14 residues. Per germline, CDR1 MNHEY and CDR2 SMNVEV (reference sequence). V dropped 5 bases and J dropped 7 bases, with 18 bases sitting between them.

The V gene is TRBV5-8, the J gene TRBJ2-4; 9 bases agree with TRBD2. J gave up 3 bases and V 4 bases, and 11 bases lay outside the gene matches. This CDR3 has 17 residues. Germline values: CDR1 SGHTS, CDR2 YDEGEE. CDR3 loop: CASSPVGGGRGKNIQYF. DNA of the CDR3: TGTGCCAGCAGCCCGGTCGGAGGCGGGAGGGGCAAAAACATTCAGTACTTC.

The J gene is TRBJ2-7, the V gene TRBV27; TRBD1 matches 9 bases. This CDR3 spans 14 amino acids. The V and J ends lost 3 bases and 3 bases, in that order; junction bases with no gene match: 3. Germline-derived CDR1 and CDR2 are MNHEY and SMNVEV (reference sequence). As DNA, the CDR3 is TGTGCCAGCAGTTTGACAGGGGGTAGCTACGAGCAGTACTTC. Protein sequence: CASSLTGGSYEQYF.

This chain connects TRBV3-1 (or the pseudogene TRBV3-2) to TRBJ2-1; D gene uncertain. Trimming cost V 9 bases and J 0 bases, with 15 bases left between them. Germline values: CDR1 LGHDT, CDR2 YNNKEL (reference sequence). CDR3 length: 15 amino acids. This CDR3 is CASTTSTSSYNEQFF. CDR3 in DNA: TGTGCCAGTACGACCTCAACAAGCTCCTACAATGAGCAGTTCTTC.

The genes are TRBV5-1 and TRBJ2-7, with D possibly being TRBD2 (5 bases). CDR1 is SGHRS, CDR2 YFSETQ, per germline. Trimming took off 0 bases at V and 0 bases at J, with 10 bases between the two ends. The CDR3 spans 15 residues. CDR3 DNA sequence: TGCGCCAGCAGCTTGGGCGGGTCGACCTCCTACGAGCAGTACTTC. Translated, it gives CASSLGGSTSYEQYF. The entire variable domain, with the rest obtained from reference TRBV5-1 and TRBJ2-7, is as follows: KAGVTQTPRYLIKTRGQQVTLSCSPISGHRSVSWYQQTPGQGLQFLFEYFSETQRNKGNFPGRFSGRQFSNSRSEMNVSTLELGDSALYLCASSLGGSTSYEQYFGPGTRLTVT.

The chain links TRBV29-1 to TRBJ2-5; D remains unclear. CDR3 length: 14 residues. Germline values: CDR1 SQVTM, CDR2 ANQGSEA. Trimming took 0 bases from V and 0 from J, leaving 8 bases between them. The CDR3, as DNA: TGCAGCGTTGAAGATGGCCTGTACCAAGAGACCCAGTACTTC. This encodes CSVEDGLYQETQYF.

V usage is TRBV11-1 and J usage is TRBJ2-4, with 10 bases that match TRBD2. CDR1 is SGHAT and CDR2 is FQDESV in the germline V gene (reference sequence). Losses at the gene ends were 4 bases for V and 4 bases for J; bases not matched to a gene: 4. The length of the CDR3 is 15 residues. This CDR3 reads CASSSGLAVKNIQYF. The CDR3 DNA sequence: TGTGCCAGCAGCTCAGGACTAGCGGTGAAAAACATTCAGTACTTC.

This chain connects TRBV6-5 to TRBJ2-2; a weak D match, TRBD1 (5 bases). The CDR3 runs 15 residues. V lost 8 bases and J 2 bases, leaving 15 bases between the germline ends. Germline-derived CDR1 and CDR2 are MNHEY and SVGAGI. CDR3 sequence (DNA): TGTGCCAGCCGAAAGGCTACAGGAAACACCGGGGAGCTGTTTTTT. Its translation: CASRKATGNTGELFF.

This clone was detected a few times. The chain recombines TRBV5-5 with TRBJ1-5; 8 bases fit TRBD1. This CDR3 has 14 residues. The junction had 4 bases not matched to a gene; V was cut back by 4 bases and J by 4 bases. The germline V gene has CDR1 SGHKS and CDR2 YYEKEE (reference sequence). In DNA form, the CDR3 reads TGTGCCAGCAGCATCGACAGGGGTAATCAGCCCCAGCATTTT. Translated, it gives CASSIDRGNQPQHF.

The chain employs TRBV6-5 and TRBJ2-1; D not resolved. The CDR3 runs 15 residues. The V and J ends lost 4 bases and 0 bases respectively, with 10 bases between them. Germline assignment: CDR1 MNHEY and CDR2 SVGAGI. The CDR3 sequence: CASSSTSSSYNEQFF. CDR3 DNA: TGTGCCAGCAGTTCGACTTCTAGCTCCTACAATGAGCAGTTCTTC.

Here the CDR3 DNA reads TGTGCCAGCAGCACTAAAGGTGGCAATCAGCCCCAGCATTTT. It yields the protein CASSTKGGNQPQHF. The J gene is TRBJ1-5, the V gene TRBV7-2; the D is unclear. The CDR3 spans 14 residues. Germline V gene lookup returns CDR1 SGHTA and CDR2 FQGNSA. V lost 5 bases to trimming and J lost 2 bases, with 10 bases between them.

The chain employs TRBV28 and TRBJ2-1, with 7 bases aligning to TRBD1. CDR3 length: 13 amino acids. V was pared by 7 bases and J by 5 bases, with 5 bases of the junction left unmatched. The germline CDR1 and CDR2 sequences are MDHEN and SYDVKM. The CDR3: CASTSDRNNEQFF. The CDR3 DNA follows: TGTGCCAGCACCTCGGACAGGAACAATGAGCAGTTCTTC.

V and J are TRBV3-1 (or the pseudogene TRBV3-2) and TRBJ2-6; D may be TRBD1 (5 bases). The CDR3 has 18 amino acids. V was shortened by 1 base and J by 4 bases, with 17 bases between the two germline ends. Germline CDR1 is LGHDT and CDR2 is YNNKEL (reference sequence). The CDR3 nucleotides are TGTGCCAGCAGCCAAGGATTGGGCAGGGTTTCAGGGGCCAACGTCCTGACTTTC. This gives the protein CASSQGLGRVSGANVLTF.

The CDR3 spells CASSLAFGLASYEQYF. The DNA of the CDR3 is TGTGCCAGCAGCTTGGCCTTCGGACTAGCGAGCTACGAGCAGTACTTC. The rearrangement uses TRBV11-1 and TRBJ2-7; 9 nucleotides line up with TRBD2. Germline V lookup: CDR1 SGHAT, CDR2 FQDESV (reference sequence). V lost 3 bases and J lost 3; bases outside the gene matches: 9. The CDR3 spans 16 residues.

The V gene is TRBV9, the J gene TRBJ1-2; the match to TRBD1 covers 10 bases. V gave up 6 bases and J gave up 8 bases; unmatched junction bases: 13. The CDR3 runs to 15 residues. Germline V lookup: CDR1 SGDLS, CDR2 YYNGEE. Here the CDR3 reads CASTRDRDRGHGYTF. DNA for the CDR3: TGTGCCAGCACTAGAGACCGGGACAGGGGCCACGGCTACACCTTC. Variable domain in full (rest from reference TRBV9 and TRBJ1-2): DSGVTQTPKHLITATGQRVTLRCSPRSGDLSVYWYQQSLDQGLQFLIQYYNGEERAKGNILERFSAQQFPDLHSELNLSSLELGDSALYFCASTRDRDRGHGYTFGSGTRLTVV.

V usage is TRBV3-1 (or the pseudogene TRBV3-2) and J usage is TRBJ1-4; D unclear. Trimming removed 4 bases at V and 5 bases at J, with 8 bases between. There are 13 residues in the CDR3. Per the germline V gene, CDR1 is LGHDT and CDR2 is YNNKEL (reference sequence). In DNA, the CDR3 is TGTGCCAGCAGCCTTTCGGTCAATGAAAAACTGTTTTTT. Translated: CASSLSVNEKLFF.